The 2 T cell receptor beta chains in this list originate from one sample, sequenced in a study of regulatory T cells in long-lasting Graves disease. As for time point: newly diagnosed GD, antithyroid drugs for less than 3 months. After RNA was extracted from PBMCs, the TCR library was made from it. Relying on iRepertoire HTBI primers and Arm-PCR of CDR3 regions, the team built TCR beta libraries. TCRdb called the multiplex PCR reads again in MiXCR, with one record for every CDR3 protein. The table records around 460,000 distinct CDR3 sequences, 12% to 15% of them present only once. In addition, the sample was reused for a study of T cells in Graves' hyperthyroidism and ophthalmopathy.

The specimen was peripheral blood mononuclear cells (PBMCs), collected at new diagnosis, from a patient treated with antithyroid drugs. The receptors were gathered from a woman aged 45 to 65 with Graves disease.

In the case of this clonotype: A far more abundant clone sits one base away, making this likely a read error. This chain uses TRBV6-1 with TRBJ1-1; D is possibly TRBD1 (6 bases). Germline loops: CDR1 MNHNS, CDR2 SASEGT. The CDR3 sequence is 13 residues long. The CDR3 is CTSRGTVNTEAFF. CDR3 bases: TGTACCAGCAGGGGTACGGTGAACACTGAAGCTTTCTTT.

This clonotype has at least ten counts. This sequence joins TRBV7-3 and TRBJ2-7; a weak D match, TRBD1 (7 bases). V lost 0 bases and J 4 bases, leaving 10 bases between the germline ends. The CDR3 sequence is 14 residues long. Per germline, CDR1 SGHTA and CDR2 FQGTGA. CDR3 in DNA: TGTGCCAGCAGCTTAACGGCAGGGGGGTACGAGCAGTACTTC. It translates to CASSLTAGGYEQYF.